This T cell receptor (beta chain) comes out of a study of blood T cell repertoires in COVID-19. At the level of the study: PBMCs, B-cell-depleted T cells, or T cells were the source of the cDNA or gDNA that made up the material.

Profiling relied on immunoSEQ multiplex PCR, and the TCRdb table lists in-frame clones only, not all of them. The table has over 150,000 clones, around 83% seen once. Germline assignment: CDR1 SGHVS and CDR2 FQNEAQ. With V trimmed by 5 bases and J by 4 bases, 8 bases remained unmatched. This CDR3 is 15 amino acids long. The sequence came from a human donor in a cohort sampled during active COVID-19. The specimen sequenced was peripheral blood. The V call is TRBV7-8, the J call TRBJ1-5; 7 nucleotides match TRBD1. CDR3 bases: TGTGCCAGCAGCATCCGGACAGGTTTTAATCAGCCCCAGCATTTT. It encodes CASSIRTGFNQPQHF.